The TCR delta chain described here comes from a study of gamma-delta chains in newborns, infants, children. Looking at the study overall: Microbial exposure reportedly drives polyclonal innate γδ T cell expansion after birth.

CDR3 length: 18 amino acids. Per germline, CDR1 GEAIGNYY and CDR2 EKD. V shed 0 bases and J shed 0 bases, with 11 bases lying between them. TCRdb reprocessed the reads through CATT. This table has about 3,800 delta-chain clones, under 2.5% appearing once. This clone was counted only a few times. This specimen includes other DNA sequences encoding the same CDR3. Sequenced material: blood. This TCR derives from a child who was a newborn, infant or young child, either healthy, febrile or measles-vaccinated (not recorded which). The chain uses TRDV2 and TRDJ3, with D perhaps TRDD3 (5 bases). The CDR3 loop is CACDTLLGSSWDTRQMFF. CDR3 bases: TGTGCCTGTGACACCTTGCTGGGAAGCTCCTGGGACACCCGACAGATGTTTTTC.